The next 21 T cell receptor beta chains were all read from a single sample in a study of T-cell reconstitution after alpha-beta-depleted transplantation in children. TCRbeta library construction was performed incorporating unique molecular identifiers. TCRdb redid the calling of the PCR reads with MiXCR, one entry per CDR3 protein. The table shows about 360,000 distinct CDR3 sequences, with roughly 15% occurring only once. The input for sequencing was PBMCs, taken from the stem cell graft. These receptors all come from a human donor who donated a stem cell graft to a child with Fanconi anemia.

This clonotype was counted a few times. The CDR3 region is CASSFPWVGNTEAFF. CDR3 DNA: TGTGCCAGCAGTTTCCCTTGGGTCGGGAACACTGAAGCTTTCTTT. The gene calls are TRBV6-2 or TRBV6-3 and TRBJ1-1, with D hard to call. CDR1 is MNHEY and CDR2 is SVGEGT in the germline V gene. This CDR3 contains 15 residues. Deletions cut 4 bases from V and 1 base from J, with 13 bases between.

There are a few counts of this clonotype. The genes are TRBV28 and TRBJ2-7, with D perhaps TRBD1 (5 bases). In germline, CDR1 is MDHEN, CDR2 SYDVKM. Trimming shortened V by 6 bases and J by 5 bases, and 20 bases separated the two germline ends. The CDR3 extends over 15 amino acids. The CDR3 bases are TGTGCCAGCAGCGCTTATACCGGAGCAGGGCACGAGCAGTACGTC. This translates into CASSAYTGAGHEQYV.

CDR3 sequence reads: CASSVGSGVGAHTDTQYF. CDR3 nucleotide sequence: TGTGCCAGCAGCGTAGGGTCAGGGGTGGGAGCTCACACAGATACGCAGTATTTT. The chain uses TRBV9 and TRBJ2-3; D perhaps matches TRBD1 (6 bases). The V end was cut by 0 bases, the J end by 2 bases, with 19 bases between. Germline CDR1 SGDLS, CDR2 YYNGEE. The CDR3 loop spans 18 amino acids.

Only a few counts were recorded for this clonotype. V is TRBV10-3 and J is TRBJ1-5; 9 bases fit TRBD1. Germline assignment: CDR1 ENHRY and CDR2 SYGVKD. V lost 3 bases to trimming and J lost 4 bases; unmatched junction nucleotides: 1. The CDR3 covers 14 residues. CDR3 residues: CAISEGTGNQPQHF. The CDR3 nucleotides read TGTGCCATCAGTGAAGGGACAGGGAATCAGCCCCAGCATTTT.

The DNA for the CDR3 is TGTGCCAGCAACAGGGACATTGGCTCTGGAAACACCATATATTTT. It is translated as CASNRDIGSGNTIYF. The chain employs TRBV12-3 or TRBV12-4 and TRBJ1-3; maybe TRBD1 (6 bases). V dropped 7 bases and J dropped 0 bases, with 13 bases sitting between them. CDR3 size: 15 residues.

This clonotype was observed a handful of times. V is TRBV29-1 and J is TRBJ1-1; D may be TRBD1 (6 bases). Germline assignment: CDR1 SQVTM and CDR2 ANQGSEA. There are 13 residues in the CDR3. V lost 7 bases and J lost 1, with 13 bases in between. CDR3 protein: CSAPGQPNTEAFF. CDR3 DNA sequence: TGCAGCGCTCCAGGACAGCCGAACACTGAAGCTTTCTTT.

The J gene is TRBJ2-7, the V gene TRBV20-1, with 10 positions matching TRBD2. Trimming removed 6 bases from V and 2 bases from J; junction bases left unmatched: 7. The CDR3 runs to 14 residues. Germline CDR1 DFQATT, CDR2 SNEGSKA (reference sequence). The CDR3, as DNA: TGCAGTGCCCAACATAGCGGGGGGCCCTACGAGCAGTACTTC. It encodes CSAQHSGGPYEQYF.

This clonotype was seen more than once but under ten times. CDR3 bases: TGTGCCAGCAGTCTTAACGGGGGTACGACAGATACGCAGTATTTT. It is translated as CASSLNGGTTDTQYF. The V call is TRBV27, the J call TRBJ2-3; perhaps TRBD2 as D (6 bases). Looked up from germline, CDR1 is MNHEY and CDR2 is SMNVEV (reference sequence). V lost 5 bases, J lost 3 bases, and 15 bases lay in between. The CDR3 extends over 15 amino acids.

The V and J genes are TRBV6-2 or TRBV6-3 and TRBJ2-1; D is unclear. The CDR3 covers 16 residues. Germline CDR1 MNHEY, CDR2 SVGEGT. V shed 7 bases and J shed 10 bases, with 26 bases lying between them. CDR3 region: CASKINLLGPGREQFF. The CDR3 coding sequence is TGTGCCAGCAAAATTAACCTTCTAGGGCCAGGAAGGGAGCAGTTCTTC.

This clonotype appeared a few times. The J gene is TRBJ1-5, the V gene TRBV19, with D unclear. This CDR3 comprises 15 residues. CDR1 LNHDA and CDR2 SQIVND come from the germline V gene (reference sequence). Trimming left V 1 base short and J 5 bases short, with 12 bases between. CDR3 region: CASSIGSNGDQPQHF. The CDR3 DNA follows: TGTGCCAGTAGTATAGGAAGTAACGGCGATCAGCCCCAGCATTTT.

This clonotype was counted a few times. This rearrangement joins TRBV5-1 to TRBJ2-1, with 10 bases lining up with TRBD1. J gave up 9 bases and V 0 bases, and 12 bases lay outside the gene matches. Germline lookup yields CDR1 SGHRS and CDR2 YFSETQ. The CDR3 is made up of 17 amino acids. In DNA form, the CDR3 reads TGCGCCAGCAGCTTGGGCCCCAGGACAGGGGGGCATGGTGAGCAGTTCTTC. Amino acids: CASSLGPRTGGHGEQFF. The entire variable domain, with the rest obtained from reference TRBV5-1 and TRBJ2-1, is as follows: KAGVTQTPRYLIKTRGQQVTLSCSPISGHRSVSWYQQTPGQGLQFLFEYFSETQRNKGNFPGRFSGRQFSNSRSEMNVSTLELGDSALYLCASSLGPRTGGHGEQFFGPGTRLTVL.

This clonotype was observed a few times. The V and J genes are TRBV5-1 and TRBJ1-1; D is perhaps TRBD1 (6 bases). Germline CDR1 SGHRS, CDR2 YFSETQ. The CDR3 sequence is 17 residues long. V lost 4 bases and J 0 bases, leaving 19 bases between the germline ends. The CDR3 is CASSPGKHTGLNTEAFF. CDR3 sequence (DNA): TGCGCCAGCAGCCCGGGAAAACATACAGGGCTGAACACTGAAGCTTTCTTT.

The chain uses TRBV7-9 and TRBJ1-1; weak D call: TRBD1 (6 bases). The ends were cut back, 5 bases at V and 1 base at J, with 14 bases in the middle. From germline, CDR1 is SEHNR and CDR2 FQNEAQ (reference sequence). This CDR3 comprises 15 residues. Here the CDR3 reads CASSPPRGQNTEAFF. The CDR3 DNA reads TGTGCCAGCAGCCCCCCCCGGGGACAGAACACTGAAGCTTTCTTT.

In its sample, this clonotype was seen many times. The chain uses TRBV7-2 and TRBJ2-5; 10 nucleotides match TRBD2. This CDR3 region has 16 residues. V shed 1 base and J 2 bases; nucleotides not matched to a gene: 4. The germline V gene has CDR1 SGHTA and CDR2 FQGNSA. DNA of the CDR3: TGTGCCAGCAGCTTAGGGAGCGGGGGGGGGCAAGAGACCCAGTACTTC. Translation gives CASSLGSGGGQETQYF.

The chain uses TRBV6-2 or TRBV6-3 and TRBJ2-1; D is tentatively TRBD1 or TRBD2 (5 bases each). The germline V gene has CDR1 MNHEY and CDR2 SVGEGT. The CDR3 runs 14 residues. The V end lost 8 bases, the J end lost 0 bases, and 11 bases lay between the germline ends. The CDR3 DNA follows: TGTGCCAGCGGGGCACTAGGCTCCTACAATGAGCAGTTCTTC. This sequence encodes CASGALGSYNEQFF.

In this sample, this clonotype turned up a few times. The chain recombines TRBV4-3 with TRBJ2-4, with no clear D. V lost 0 bases to trimming and J lost 5 bases, with 5 bases between them. The germline V gene encodes CDR1 LGHNA and CDR2 YSLEER. CDR3 length: 13 amino acids. The CDR3 DNA sequence: TGCGCCAGCAGCCAAGACATTGAAAACATTCAGTACTTC. The encoded protein is CASSQDIENIQYF.

This clonotype was observed at least ten times. The chain combines TRBV5-5 with TRBJ2-2; no clear D gene. V lost 9 bases to trimming and J lost 4 bases, with 13 bases between them. This CDR3 is 13 amino acids long. CDR1 and CDR2 from the germline V gene are SGHKS and YYEKEE (reference sequence). CDR3 nucleotide sequence: TGTGCCACCACGGTTTGGGGCACCGGGGAGCTGTTTTTT. This translates into CATTVWGTGELFF.

This clonotype was seen a few times. CDR3 nucleotide sequence: TGTGCCAGCAGAGCTAACTCTCGGGGGACTGAAGCTTTCTTT. This sequence encodes CASRANSRGTEAFF. V and J are TRBV5-6 and TRBJ1-1, with a tentative D call TRBD1 (5 bases). The CDR3 runs to 14 residues. Germline V gene sequence: CDR1 SGHDT, CDR2 YYEEEE. V dropped 5 bases and J dropped 5 bases, with 16 bases sitting between them.

This clonotype showed up just once. The J gene is TRBJ2-5, the V gene TRBV5-1; D is possibly TRBD2 (6 bases). Germline assignment: CDR1 SGHRS and CDR2 YFSETQ. This CDR3 has 13 amino acids. V shed 0 bases and J shed 5 bases, with 8 bases lying between them. The CDR3 DNA follows: TGCGCCAGCAGCTTGGAACTAGCCGAGACCCAGTACTTC. The encoded protein is CASSLELAETQYF.

The chain couples TRBV12-3 or TRBV12-4 to TRBJ2-2, with 7 bases lining up with TRBD1. The CDR3 totals 16 residues. The ends lost 4 bases at V and 6 bases at J; junction bases unmatched: 11. The CDR3 bases are TGTGCCAGCAGTTCTCCGGGACAGCTATCCGCCGGGGAGCTGTTTTTT. Translated: CASSSPGQLSAGELFF.

This clonotype occurred once. The CDR3 here is CASSPTGPFYGYTF. CDR3 coding DNA: TGTGCCAGCTCACCAACGGGACCATTCTATGGCTACACCTTC. This rearrangement joins TRBV18 to TRBJ1-2, with a tentative D call TRBD1 (5 bases). This CDR3 contains 14 residues. Trimming removed 2 bases at V and 4 bases at J, with 11 bases between. The germline CDR1 and CDR2 sequences are KGHSH and LQKENI. The full variable domain, rest sourced from reference TRBV18 and TRBJ1-2, is NAGVMQNPRHLVRRRGQEARLRCSPMKGHSHVYWYRQLPEEGLKFMVYLQKENIIDESGMPKERFSAEFPKEGPSILRIQQVVRGDSAAYFCASSPTGPFYGYTFGSGTRLTVV.